These 26 T cell receptor beta chains were sequenced from one sample in a study of response to subunit inactivated influenza vaccine. TCRdb fed the RT-PCR reads into MiXCR, producing one record per CDR3 protein. Of about 800,000 distinct CDR3 sequences detected, 20% to 25% appear once; the ten largest clones hold about 9.4%. The sequenced sample was PBMCs from blood, obtained roughly 5 days after vaccination. These receptors all come from a man aged 45-65 years who received an inactivated influenza vaccine.

The CDR3 DNA is TGCGCCAGCAGCCAAGATGGAGGGCTACTCGGTGAAAAACTGTTTTTT. As protein: CASSQDGGLLGEKLFF. The chain is built from TRBV4-3 and TRBJ1-4; D is unclear. V dropped 0 bases and J dropped 7 bases, with 15 bases sitting between them. The CDR3 has 16 residues. Germline CDR1 LGHNA, CDR2 YSLEER.

This clonotype showed up just a few times. The V gene is TRBV12-3 or TRBV12-4, the J gene TRBJ2-7; possibly TRBD1 for D (6 bases). Between the trimmed V and J ends, which lost 6 bases and 2 bases, there was a span of 14 bases. This CDR3 has 14 amino acids. The DNA for the CDR3 is TGTGCCAGCAGGACTGACAGGTTTGCCTACGAGCAGTACTTC. It is translated as CASRTDRFAYEQYF.

This clonotype occurred a few times. The V and J genes are TRBV4-2 and TRBJ2-5; a possible D gene is TRBD1 (6 bases). Deletions cut 3 bases from V and 0 bases from J, with 11 bases between. CDR3 length equals 15 residues. In germline, CDR1 is LGHNA, CDR2 YNFKEQ. The chain's CDR3 is CASSHWNRDQETQYF. In nucleotides, the CDR3 is TGTGCCAGCAGCCACTGGAACAGGGACCAAGAGACCCAGTACTTC.

The chain combines TRBV6-1 with TRBJ2-1; 11 nucleotides align to TRBD2. The V and J ends lost 7 bases and 1 base, in that order; junction bases with no gene match: 6. The germline V gene encodes CDR1 MNHNS and CDR2 SASEGT. The CDR3 is 16 residues long. CDR3 in DNA: TGTGCCAGCACCGAACTAGCGGGAGCGTCCTACAATGAGCAGTTCTTC. It is translated as CASTELAGASYNEQFF.

Comments on this clonotype: A read error may produce the germline difference seen at one junction end. The V and J genes are TRBV10-3 and TRBJ2-3; the D is unclear. CDR3 size: 11 residues. CDR1 is ENHRY and CDR2 is SYGVKD in the germline V gene. CDR3 loop: CAIGPPDTRYF. CDR3 coding DNA: TGTGCCATCGGACCTCCGGATACGCGGTATTTT.

J is TRBJ2-2 and V is TRBV4-1; TRBD2 matches 7 bases. The germline V gene encodes CDR1 MGHRA and CDR2 YSYEKL. The V and J ends lost 0 bases and 3 bases, in that order; junction bases with no gene match: 7. The CDR3 loop spans 17 amino acids. The CDR3 nucleotides read TGCGCCAGCAGCCAAGAAGGTCTAGCGGAGGACACCGGGGAGCTGTTTTTT. This sequence encodes CASSQEGLAEDTGELFF.

This clonotype was found a few times. The gene calls are TRBV6-2 or TRBV6-3 and TRBJ2-7, with D perhaps matching TRBD1 or TRBD2 (6 bases each). Germline assignment: CDR1 MNHEY and CDR2 SVGEGT. V lost 8 bases, J lost 0 bases, and 17 bases lay in between. The CDR3 has 15 amino acids. The CDR3 nucleotides are TGTGCCAGCCGCTTTGCACAGGGAGGCTCCTACGAGCAGTACTTC. As protein: CASRFAQGGSYEQYF.

The rearrangement links TRBV4-3 to TRBJ2-3, with TRBD2 matching 7 bases. The CDR3 loop spans 14 amino acids. Germline V gene lookup returns CDR1 LGHNA and CDR2 YSLEER. V was clipped by 3 bases and J by 5 bases; unmatched bases: 5. For the CDR3, the DNA is TGCGCCAGCAGCCACCTAGCGGAGAGAGATACGCAGTATTTT. Translation: CASSHLAERDTQYF.

The chain employs TRBV29-1 and TRBJ1-1; D gene unclear. CDR3 size: 13 residues. V gave up 6 bases and J gave up 0 bases, with 11 bases separating them. From germline, CDR1 is SQVTM and CDR2 ANQGSEA. Written as DNA, the CDR3 is TGCAGCGTCGTGAATTCCATGAACACTGAAGCTTTCTTT. Translation: CSVVNSMNTEAFF.

This rearrangement joins TRBV7-8 to TRBJ2-1, with a tentative D call TRBD1 (5 bases). In germline, CDR1 is SGHVS, CDR2 FQNEAQ. This CDR3 is 15 amino acids long. V was cut by 1 base and J by 9 bases, with 16 bases left in between. The CDR3 coding sequence is TGTGCCAGCAGCTTAGATGCAGGTCAGGGCTTTGAGCAGTTCTTC. Translation gives CASSLDAGQGFEQFF.

This sequence joins TRBV7-2 and TRBJ2-1; 8 positions agree with TRBD2. The CDR3 contains 16 residues. In germline, CDR1 is SGHTA, CDR2 FQGNSA. J was trimmed by 2 bases and V by 1 base; bases with no gene match: 4. As DNA, the CDR3 is TGTGCCAGCAGCTTAGTTGGGACTAGAGCCTACAATGAGCAGTTCTTC. Protein: CASSLVGTRAYNEQFF.

This clonotype was recorded a few times. The rearrangement uses TRBV5-1 and TRBJ2-1, with 8 bases fitting TRBD2. The CDR3 is 14 amino acids. V was clipped by 3 bases and J by 5 bases; unmatched bases: 4. Germline V lookup: CDR1 SGHRS, CDR2 YFSETQ. CDR3 residues: CASSWTSQNNEQFF. DNA of the CDR3: TGCGCCAGCAGCTGGACTAGCCAAAACAATGAGCAGTTCTTC.

This clonotype was detected only a few times. V gene TRBV20-1 combines with J gene TRBJ2-5, with 7 positions matching TRBD2. CDR1 and CDR2 (germline): DFQATT, SNEGSKA (reference sequence). V trimming: 4 bases; J trimming: 6 bases; junction bases outside the gene matches: 17. This CDR3 contains 16 residues. This CDR3 reads CSATKDRDYPTKTQYF. As DNA, the CDR3 is TGCAGTGCTACAAAGGACCGGGACTACCCGACGAAGACCCAGTACTTC.

The chain employs TRBV20-1 and TRBJ2-5, with TRBD1 matching 9 bases. Germline V CDR1 and CDR2: DFQATT, SNEGSKA (reference sequence). Trimming removed 3 bases from V and 5 bases from J; junction bases left unmatched: 10. This CDR3 has 15 residues. In DNA form, the CDR3 reads TGCAGTGCTAGTCGAAGGACAGGGGCGGAGGAGACCCAGTACTTC. This translates into CSASRRTGAEETQYF.

The chain carries TRBV27 and TRBJ2-7; TRBD2 is a possible D gene (5 bases). V was shortened by 5 bases and J by 8 bases, with 16 bases between the two germline ends. The CDR3 spans 13 residues. The germline V gene has CDR1 MNHEY and CDR2 SMNVEV (reference sequence). The CDR3 reads CASSPLQRSQQYF. In nucleotides, the CDR3 is TGTGCCAGCAGTCCCCTTCAGCGGAGTCAGCAGTACTTC.

This clonotype came up a few times. V and J are TRBV20-1 and TRBJ2-2, with 10 positions matching TRBD2. V was pared by 6 bases and J by 7 bases, with 11 bases of the junction left unmatched. This CDR3 region has 15 residues. Germline values: CDR1 DFQATT, CDR2 SNEGSKA (reference sequence). The CDR3 nucleotides are TGCAGTGCCACCAGGACTAGCGGAGGGGGCGGGGAGCTGTTTTTT. Translated: CSATRTSGGGGELFF.

This clonotype has just a few counts. The chain has TRBV10-3 and TRBJ2-6; the D gene is possibly TRBD1 (5 bases). V was shortened by 0 bases and J by 0 bases, with 12 bases between the two germline ends. CDR1 and CDR2 from the germline V gene are ENHRY and SYGVKD. The CDR3 extends over 18 amino acids. The CDR3 sequence: CAISESFRGISGANVLTF. DNA of the CDR3: TGTGCCATCAGTGAGTCGTTTAGGGGTATCTCTGGGGCCAACGTCCTGACTTTC.

This clonotype was counted a few times. This chain uses TRBV6-5 with TRBJ1-6; 9 bases line up with TRBD1. The CDR3 is 16 residues long. Germline lookup yields CDR1 MNHEY and CDR2 SVGAGI. V was pared by 0 bases and J by 10 bases, with 7 bases of the junction left unmatched. This CDR3 is CASSYSAGQGRSPLHF. In DNA, the CDR3 is TGTGCCAGCAGTTACTCCGCAGGACAGGGGAGATCACCCCTCCACTTT.

The chain has TRBV12-3 or TRBV12-4 and TRBJ2-3; D gene ambiguous. CDR3 length: 13 residues. Between the trimmed V and J ends, which lost 2 bases and 2 bases, there was a span of 5 bases. The CDR3, as DNA: TGTGCCAGCAGTTTATGGCTCACAGATACGCAGTATTTT. Residues: CASSLWLTDTQYF.

This clonotype was seen just once. J is TRBJ2-7 and V is TRBV11-1, with 7 bases aligning to TRBD2. V was pared by 3 bases and J by 5 bases, with 16 bases of the junction left unmatched. Germline V gene data show CDR1 as SGHAT and CDR2 as FQDESV (reference sequence). The CDR3 is 17 residues long. The CDR3 DNA follows: TGTGCCAGCAGCTTCAGGGCTTTTGGCGGGAGCGCGCACGAGCAGTACTTC. Amino acid sequence: CASSFRAFGGSAHEQYF.

This chain joins TRBV10-3 and TRBJ2-7; no reliable D call. V lost 6 bases and J lost 1, with 13 bases in between. This CDR3 contains 14 residues. CDR1 and CDR2 from the germline V gene are ENHRY and SYGVKD. DNA of the CDR3: TGTGCCATCAGGGGTGACGGATTATCCTACGAGCAGTACTTC. Its translation: CAIRGDGLSYEQYF.

J is TRBJ2-7 and V is TRBV20-1, with 9 bases that match TRBD1. The trim removed 7 bases at V and 5 bases at J, leaving 12 bases unmatched. The CDR3 runs 14 residues. CDR1 is DFQATT and CDR2 is SNEGSKA in the germline V gene (reference sequence). CDR3 loop: CSVASGTGIHEQYF. The CDR3 region has the DNA TGCAGTGTCGCTTCCGGGACAGGGATTCACGAGCAGTACTTC.

V gene TRBV20-1 combines with J gene TRBJ2-1, with 9 bases aligning to TRBD2. CDR1 is DFQATT and CDR2 is SNEGSKA in the germline V gene (reference sequence). After removal of 5 bases from V and 4 bases from J, the junction contained 9 bases not matched to a gene. The CDR3 totals 15 residues. CDR3 nucleotides: TGCAGTGCTGTCCCGGGGGCGGGGGGGTACAATGAGCAGTTCTTC. It codes for CSAVPGAGGYNEQFF.

The genes are TRBV4-3 and TRBJ2-3; D unclear. Looked up from germline, CDR1 is LGHNA and CDR2 is YSLEER. Trimming stripped 0 bases from V and 0 bases from J, with 13 bases between. This CDR3 comprises 17 residues. CDR3 sequence (DNA): TGCGCCAGCAGCCAAGATAGATGGGATTCGAGCACAGATACGCAGTATTTT. This encodes CASSQDRWDSSTDTQYF.

This clonotype was recorded at least ten times. The rearrangement joins TRBV20-1 to TRBJ1-1; the D gene is possibly TRBD1 (6 bases). The ends were cut back, 3 bases at V and 5 bases at J, with 16 bases in the middle. The CDR3 runs to 14 residues. Germline loops: CDR1 DFQATT, CDR2 SNEGSKA (reference sequence). CDR3 protein: CSASGTGMGTEAFF. For the CDR3, the DNA is TGCAGTGCTAGTGGTACAGGGATGGGGACTGAAGCTTTCTTT.

The table lists this clonotype with a count of one. The chain recombines TRBV5-1 with TRBJ2-7; TRBD2 agrees at 11 bases. The germline V gene encodes CDR1 SGHRS and CDR2 YFSETQ. The CDR3 contains 16 residues. With 4 bases clipped from V and 0 bases from J, the junction kept 6 bases outside the gene matches. The CDR3 region is CASSPPGLAASYEQYF. In DNA form, the CDR3 reads TGCGCCAGCAGCCCACCGGGACTAGCGGCCTCCTACGAGCAGTACTTC. Full variable domain (missing parts from reference TRBV5-1 and TRBJ2-7): KAGVTQTPRYLIKTRGQQVTLSCSPISGHRSVSWYQQTPGQGLQFLFEYFSETQRNKGNFPGRFSGRQFSNSRSEMNVSTLELGDSALYLCASSPPGLAASYEQYFGPGTRLTVT.